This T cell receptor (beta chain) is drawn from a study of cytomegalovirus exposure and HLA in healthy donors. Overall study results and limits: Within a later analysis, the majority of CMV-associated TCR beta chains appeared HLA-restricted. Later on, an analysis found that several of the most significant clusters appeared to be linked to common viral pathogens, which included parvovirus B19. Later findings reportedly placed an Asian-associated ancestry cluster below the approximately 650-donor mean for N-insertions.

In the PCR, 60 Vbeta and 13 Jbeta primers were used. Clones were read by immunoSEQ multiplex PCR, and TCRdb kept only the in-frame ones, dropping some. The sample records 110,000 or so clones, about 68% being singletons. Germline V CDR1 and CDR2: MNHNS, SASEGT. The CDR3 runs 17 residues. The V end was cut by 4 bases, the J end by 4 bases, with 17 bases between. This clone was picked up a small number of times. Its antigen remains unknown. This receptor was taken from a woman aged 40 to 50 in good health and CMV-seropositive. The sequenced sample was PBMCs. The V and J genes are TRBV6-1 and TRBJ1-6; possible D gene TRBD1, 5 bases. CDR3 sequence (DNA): TGTGCCAGCAGTGCCCCCACCCGGGACTTTTATAATTCACCCCTCCACTTT. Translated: CASSAPTRDFYNSPLHF.